This T cell receptor beta chain was found in a study of tumor-infiltrating lymphocytes in primary liver carcinoma. A remark on this clonotype: A much larger clone lies one base from this, so it may be a read error.

This CDR3 is 15 amino acids long. Germline V lookup: CDR1 MDHEN, CDR2 SYDVKM. TCR beta cDNA was prepared out of roughly 450 ng total RNA by means of a constant-region primer. Slightly modified ARM-PCR served as the procedure for the TCR beta libraries. These libraries came from three rounds of nested multiplex PCR. Researchers ran the first two PCR rounds for roughly 11 cycles each with TRBV1-TRBV30 forward primers and a C-beta reverse primer. TCRdb itself ran the multiplex PCR reads through MiXCR, one entry per CDR3 protein. Among approximately 99,000 distinct CDR3 sequences listed, around three quarters were seen once. Joint extraction of RNA and DNA used about 17-32 mg of bulk tissue that was unsorted.

The chain uses TRBV28 and TRBJ2-7; TRBD2 matches at 7 bases. This clonotype was obtained from a woman between 55 and 75 years old with primary liver carcinoma and hepatitis B virus infection. Sample: liver tumor tissue from sampling region 5. Subset: tumor region T5, tumor centre. The CDR3 region is CASSSAGFPPYEQCF. CDR3 bases: TGTGCCAGCAGTTCAGCGGGGTTCCCCCCATACGAGCAGTGCTTC. The whole variable domain, remainder taken from reference TRBV28 and TRBJ2-7, is DVKVTQSSRYLVKRTGEKVFLECVQDMDHENMFWYRQDPGLGLRLIYFSYDVKMKEKGDIPEGYSVSREKKERFSLILESASTNQTSMYLCASSSAGFPPYEQCFGPGTRLTVT.